This entry lists 13 T cell receptor beta chains sequenced from one sample in a study of blood T cell repertoires in COVID-19 (dated by TCRdb to 2020 to 2022). The method behind the library was the immunoSEQ multiplex PCR assay. TCRdb limited this immuneACCESS table to in-frame rearrangements with V and J called. A share of clones is missing; checked studies link under half to unresolved V genes, and the rest is unexplained. For this sample the table gives approximately 290,000 clones, of which around 85% were detected only once. The ten largest clonotypes hold 0.75% to 0.95% of the sample. Sequencing was performed on peripheral blood. The receptors were sampled from a human donor with COVID-19, enrolled during active disease. The donor label of this sample is uncertain.

This rearrangement joins TRBV7-9 to TRBJ2-5; possibly TRBD1 for D (6 bases). Germline V gene data show CDR1 as SEHNR and CDR2 as FQNEAQ (reference sequence). V was cut by 5 bases and J by 4 bases, with 11 bases left in between. The CDR3 has 13 residues. The CDR3 loop reads CASSDSGVETQYF. The CDR3 DNA sequence: TGTGCCAGCAGCGACTCAGGGGTAGAGACCCAGTACTTC.

A remark on this clone: The junction and the germline gene differ at one end; a read error may be behind it. The chain joins TRBV7-9 to TRBJ2-1; 7 nucleotides line up with TRBD2. CDR3 size: 14 residues. Per germline, CDR1 SEHNR and CDR2 FQNEAQ (reference sequence). DNA of the CDR3: TGTGCCAGCTCCCGAGGTCTAGCGGACAATGAGCTGTTCTTC. Its protein is CASSRGLADNELFF.

J is TRBJ2-1 and V is TRBV2; D is perhaps TRBD2 (5 bases). The CDR3 covers 15 residues. Germline CDR1 is SNHLY and CDR2 is FYNNEI. V was shortened by 0 bases and J by 0 bases, with 6 bases between the two germline ends. CDR3 residues: CASSEAGDSYNEQFF. DNA of the CDR3: TGTGCCAGCAGTGAAGCGGGAGACTCCTACAATGAGCAGTTCTTC.

The chain is built from TRBV7-2 and TRBJ1-5, with TRBD1 matching over 7 bases. V was pared by 3 bases and J by 2 bases, with 4 bases of the junction left unmatched. This CDR3 comprises 15 residues. In germline, CDR1 is SGHTA, CDR2 FQGNSA. The CDR3 coding sequence is TGTGCCAGCAGCTTGACAGGGCCGGGCAATCAGCCCCAGCATTTT. It translates to CASSLTGPGNQPQHF.

This sequence joins TRBV5-1 and TRBJ1-1; 8 bases are a match to TRBD1. The CDR3 runs 15 residues. The trim removed 4 bases at V and 3 bases at J, leaving 8 bases unmatched. The germline gives CDR1 SGHRS, CDR2 YFSETQ. DNA for the CDR3: TGCGCCAGCAGCCCCTTACAGGGGGGGGACACTGAAGCTTTCTTT. Residues: CASSPLQGGDTEAFF.

V and J are TRBV27 and TRBJ2-7, with 10 bases fitting TRBD2. The CDR3 spans 15 residues. V shed 6 bases and J 4 bases; nucleotides not matched to a gene: 9. Germline lookup yields CDR1 MNHEY and CDR2 SMNVEV (reference sequence). Here the CDR3 DNA reads TGTGCCAGCAGCCCACTCGGACTAGCGGCGTACGAGCAGTACTTC. Translated: CASSPLGLAAYEQYF.

The chain couples TRBV2 to TRBJ1-2, with 9 bases identical to TRBD1. The CDR3 is 12 amino acids. From germline, CDR1 is SNHLY and CDR2 FYNNEI. V lost 6 bases to trimming and J lost 8 bases; unmatched junction nucleotides: 4. The CDR3 nucleotides read TGTGCCAGCAGACAGGGGGCATGGGGCTACACCTTC. Residues: CASRQGAWGYTF.

This clone was counted once. The rearrangement joins TRBV19 to TRBJ2-3, with D perhaps matching TRBD1 (5 bases). Germline assignment: CDR1 LNHDA and CDR2 SQIVND (reference sequence). The CDR3 spans 16 residues. Deletions cut 9 bases from V and 4 bases from J, with 23 bases between. Here the CDR3 reads CASRRGPNGRSDTQYF. The CDR3 nucleotides are TGTGCCAGCCGAAGGGGCCCTAACGGAAGGTCAGATACGCAGTATTTT. The variable domain in full, with the rest retrieved from reference TRBV19 and TRBJ2-3, is DGGITQSPKYLFRKEGQNVTLSCEQNLNHDAMYWYRQDPGQGLRLIYYSQIVNDFQKGDIAEGYSVSREKKESFPLTVTSAQKNPTAFYLCASRRGPNGRSDTQYFGPGTRLTVL.

This clone was counted once. The genes are TRBV6-5 and TRBJ1-1, with TRBD1 matching 7 bases. The germline CDR1 and CDR2 sequences are MNHEY and SVGAGI. V was pared by 6 bases and J by 6 bases, with 13 bases of the junction left unmatched. CDR3 length: 15 residues. CDR3 amino acids: CASRLNIAGTAEAFF. The CDR3 DNA sequence: TGTGCCAGCAGATTAAATATAGCCGGGACAGCTGAAGCTTTCTTT.

The chain carries TRBV15 and TRBJ2-2, with 8 bases that match TRBD1. The CDR3 spans 14 residues. Losses at the gene ends were 6 bases for V and 7 bases for J; bases not matched to a gene: 7. Germline V gene sequence: CDR1 LNHNV, CDR2 YYDKDF (reference sequence). The chain's CDR3 is CATRFNRGIGELFF. CDR3 nucleotides: TGTGCCACCAGGTTCAACAGGGGGATCGGGGAGCTGTTTTTT.

J is TRBJ1-5 and V is TRBV15, with D uncertain. The CDR3 runs to 13 residues. The germline V and J ends were trimmed by 3 bases and 15 bases, with 18 bases remaining between them. The germline CDR1 and CDR2 sequences are LNHNV and YYDKDF (reference sequence). DNA of the CDR3: TGTGCCACCAGCAGGGCGCCGACTTCAATACGGCATTTT. Its translation: CATSRAPTSIRHF. The variable domain in full, with the rest retrieved from reference TRBV15 and TRBJ1-5, is DAMVIQNPRYQVTQFGKPVTLSCSQTLNHNVMYWYQQKSSQAPKLLFHYYDKDFNNEADTPDNFQSRRPNTSFCFLDIRSPGLGDTAMYLCATSRAPTSIRHFGDGTRLSIL.

This chain connects TRBV7-3 to TRBJ1-6, with D hard to call. V dropped 1 base and J dropped 9 bases, with 10 bases sitting between them. Germline assignment: CDR1 SGHTA and CDR2 FQGTGA. This CDR3 contains 14 residues. CDR3 DNA sequence: TGTGCCAGCAGCTTAAGGGGAGAAACTTCACCCCTCCACTTT. Translating gives CASSLRGETSPLHF.

The chain recombines TRBV18 with TRBJ1-6; 7 nucleotides align to TRBD1. Germline loops: CDR1 KGHSH, CDR2 LQKENI. J gave up 7 bases and V 2 bases, and 5 bases lay outside the gene matches. The CDR3 covers 15 residues. The CDR3 sequence: CASSPSTGENSPLHF. CDR3 nucleotides: TGTGCCAGCTCACCATCCACAGGGGAAAATTCACCCCTCCACTTT.